These 21 T cell receptor beta chains originate from one sample sequenced in a study of T cells in Graves' hyperthyroidism and ophthalmopathy. Amplification yielded TCR beta CDR3 regions, with RNA transcripts as the source. In the first-round RT-PCR of the TCR CDR3, the HTBI primer set was used. From the multiplex PCR reads, TCRdb called clonotypes with MiXCR, one entry per CDR3 protein. The profile covers about 380,000 distinct CDR3 sequences, with around 13% appearing a single time and 9.5% to 12% taken by the ten largest. The sample was blood. Source of these receptors: a woman aged 55-70 years with Graves' hyperthyroidism.

This clonotype was detected once. The V and J genes are TRBV27 and TRBJ1-1; D may be TRBD1 (6 bases). Between the trimmed V and J ends, which lost 6 bases and 3 bases, there was a span of 14 bases. Germline lookup yields CDR1 MNHEY and CDR2 SMNVEV (reference sequence). This CDR3 contains 14 residues. The CDR3 coding sequence is TGTGCCAGCAGACACAGGGAAGACGACACTGAAGCTTTCTTT. This encodes CASRHREDDTEAFF.

This clonotype has ten or more counts. The chain recombines TRBV7-9 with TRBJ2-2; D is possibly TRBD1 (6 bases). Germline V gene data show CDR1 as SEHNR and CDR2 as FQNEAQ (reference sequence). The CDR3 has 14 amino acids. Trimming took off 10 bases at V and 0 bases at J, with 12 bases between the two ends. CDR3 in amino acids: CATYRDSNTGELFF. The CDR3 nucleotides are TGTGCCACCTACAGGGATTCGAACACCGGGGAGCTGTTTTTT.

This clonotype was picked up many times. The gene calls are TRBV2 and TRBJ1-1; weak D call: TRBD1 (5 bases). Trimming took off 8 bases at V and 1 base at J, with 11 bases between the two ends. The CDR3 sequence is 13 residues long. Germline V gives CDR1 SNHLY, CDR2 FYNNEI. The chain's CDR3 is CASGGHRNTEAFF. CDR3 sequence (DNA): TGTGCCAGCGGAGGACACCGGAACACTGAAGCTTTCTTT.

This clonotype was observed many times. The rearrangement uses TRBV28 and TRBJ2-1; no reliable D call. The V and J ends lost 7 bases and 0 bases respectively, with 16 bases between them. Germline assignment: CDR1 MDHEN and CDR2 SYDVKM. CDR3 length equals 16 residues. The CDR3 bases are TGTGCCAGCACCCCTTTAGCCGGAAGCTCCTACAATGAGCAGTTCTTC. It translates to CASTPLAGSSYNEQFF.

This clonotype came up many times. This rearrangement joins TRBV18 to TRBJ1-1, with a tentative D call TRBD1 (5 bases). The CDR3 consists of 16 residues. Germline V gene sequence: CDR1 KGHSH, CDR2 LQKENI. Trimming cost V 0 bases and J 3 bases, with 14 bases left between them. The CDR3 loop is CASSPPQDKLDTEAFF. The CDR3 region has the DNA TGTGCCAGCTCACCACCGCAGGACAAGTTGGACACTGAAGCTTTCTTT.

V gene TRBV4-2 combines with J gene TRBJ1-1; D remains unclear. CDR1 and CDR2 (germline): LGHNA, YNFKEQ. V was cut by 2 bases and J by 3 bases, with 13 bases left in between. CDR3 size: 15 residues. In nucleotides, the CDR3 is TGTGCCAGCAGCCAACAAGAGGGCCCGGACACTGAAGCTTTCTTT. Residues: CASSQQEGPDTEAFF.

This clonotype appeared many times. This rearrangement joins TRBV28 to TRBJ2-1; D not resolved. The length of the CDR3 is 12 residues. The V gene's germline CDR1 is MDHEN and CDR2 SYDVKM. Deletions cut 2 bases from V and 10 bases from J, with 9 bases between. The CDR3 loop is CASSLRVPEQFF. The CDR3 DNA reads TGTGCCAGCAGTTTAAGAGTCCCGGAGCAGTTCTTC.

In its sample, this clonotype was seen many times. The chain couples TRBV7-9 to TRBJ2-4, with D possibly matching TRBD2 (5 bases). Germline V gene lookup returns CDR1 SEHNR and CDR2 FQNEAQ (reference sequence). The CDR3 extends over 14 amino acids. Trimming removed 1 base at V and 5 bases at J, with 9 bases between. The CDR3 region is CASSLVGLENIQYF. The CDR3 region has the DNA TGTGCCAGCAGCTTAGTAGGACTGGAAAACATTCAGTACTTC.

This clonotype was counted ten times or more. The chain couples TRBV28 to TRBJ1-5; D is ambiguous. V was clipped by 7 bases and J by 2 bases, with 6 bases between them. This CDR3 spans 12 amino acids. Germline V gene data show CDR1 as MDHEN and CDR2 as SYDVKM. The CDR3 protein is CASTSGNQPQHF. The CDR3 nucleotides read TGTGCCAGCACTTCAGGCAATCAGCCCCAGCATTTT.

There are many counts of this clonotype. The chain couples TRBV30 to TRBJ1-2; D gene ambiguous. This CDR3 is 11 amino acids long. Germline CDR1 GTSNPN, CDR2 SVGIG (reference sequence). Between the trimmed V and J ends, which lost 4 bases and 8 bases, there was a span of 11 bases. The DNA for the CDR3 is TGTGCCTGGACCGTTATGAGCGGCTACACCTTC. Translation: CAWTVMSGYTF.

This clonotype was counted between two and nine times. This chain connects TRBV27 to TRBJ2-3, with 7 bases matching TRBD2. The CDR3 extends over 14 amino acids. With 4 bases clipped from V and 5 bases from J, the junction kept 6 bases outside the gene matches. Looked up from germline, CDR1 is MNHEY and CDR2 is SMNVEV (reference sequence). The chain's CDR3 is CASSWDYTRDTQYF. Written as DNA, the CDR3 is TGTGCCAGCAGTTGGGACTATACGAGAGATACGCAGTATTTT.

With respect to this clonotype: A much larger clone lies one base from this, so it may be a read error. V is TRBV30 and J is TRBJ1-1; 7 bases line up with TRBD1. The length of the CDR3 is 14 residues. V was clipped by 3 bases and J by 3 bases; unmatched bases: 7. Germline CDR1 is GTSNPN and CDR2 is SVGIG (reference sequence). The CDR3: CAWSPGTVDTEAFF. The CDR3 nucleotides are TGTGCCTGGAGCCCCGGGACAGTCGACACTGAAGCTTTCTTT. Based on the CDR3 plus reference TRBV30 and TRBJ1-1, the full variable domain is SQTIHQWPATLVQPVGSPLSLECTVEGTSNPNLYWYRQAAGRGLQLLFYSVGIGQISSEVPQNLSASRPQDRQFILSSKKLLLSDSGFYLCAWSPGTVDTEAFFGQGTRLTVV.

The rearrangement links TRBV6-1 to TRBJ1-5; no clear D gene. The CDR3 totals 13 residues. The germline V gene has CDR1 MNHNS and CDR2 SASEGT. The ends were cut back, 4 bases at V and 7 bases at J, with 11 bases in the middle. As DNA, the CDR3 is TGTGCCAGCAGTGGGCTGGGGATCCAGCCCCAGCATTTT. Translated, it gives CASSGLGIQPQHF.

This clonotype showed up many times. The chain employs TRBV30 and TRBJ1-1; weak D call: TRBD1 (5 bases). Trimming removed 2 bases from V and 0 bases from J, with 10 bases in between. The germline V gene has CDR1 GTSNPN and CDR2 SVGIG (reference sequence). The CDR3 covers 14 residues. This CDR3 reads CAWSRGDLNTEAFF. The CDR3 coding sequence is TGTGCCTGGAGTCGGGGCGATCTGAACACTGAAGCTTTCTTT.

This clonotype appeared many times. J is TRBJ1-4 and V is TRBV6-1; TRBD1 is a possible D gene (6 bases). The CDR3 is 15 amino acids. V shed 6 bases and J shed 8 bases, with 19 bases lying between them. Per germline, CDR1 MNHNS and CDR2 SASEGT. The CDR3 DNA sequence: TGTGCCAGCAGGGGCGACGTGGGGGCTGGGGAAAAACTGTTTTTT. Translation: CASRGDVGAGEKLFF.

Ten or more counts support this clonotype. The chain couples TRBV5-6 to TRBJ2-7; weak D call: TRBD2 (5 bases). V shed 4 bases and J shed 7 bases, with 12 bases lying between them. The CDR3 covers 12 residues. From germline, CDR1 is SGHDT and CDR2 YYEEEE. CDR3 residues: CASSAIPGEQYF. Here the CDR3 DNA reads TGTGCCAGCAGCGCCATTCCGGGGGAGCAGTACTTC.

This clonotype showed up just a few times. The J gene is TRBJ2-3, the V gene TRBV5-5, with D unresolved. The CDR3 has 14 amino acids. The germline V gene has CDR1 SGHKS and CDR2 YYEKEE (reference sequence). V dropped 4 bases and J dropped 3 bases, with 12 bases sitting between them. In DNA, the CDR3 is TGTGCCAGCAGCCCCACGGGCCGTACAGATACGCAGTATTTT. It specifies CASSPTGRTDTQYF.

This sequence joins TRBV24-1 and TRBJ2-7; 15 bases align to TRBD2. The trim removed 7 bases at V and 3 bases at J, leaving 3 bases unmatched. CDR3 length: 15 amino acids. CDR1 is KGHDR and CDR2 is SFDVKD in the germline V gene. The CDR3 DNA follows: TGTGCCACCAGCGCGGGACTAGCGGGAGGCTACGAGCAGTACTTC. Residues: CATSAGLAGGYEQYF.

This clonotype was detected many times. This chain uses TRBV2 with TRBJ1-1; TRBD1 is a possible D gene (5 bases). Trimming pared 6 bases from V and 4 bases from J, leaving 18 bases between. Per the germline V gene, CDR1 is SNHLY and CDR2 is FYNNEI. This CDR3 contains 15 residues. The CDR3 loop is CASRGWGGTLTEAFF. The CDR3, as DNA: TGTGCCAGCAGGGGGTGGGGGGGAACCCTCACTGAAGCTTTCTTT.

This clonotype showed up just a few times. The J gene is TRBJ2-2, the V gene TRBV5-1, with a weak D call TRBD2 (5 bases). The CDR3 consists of 16 residues. Germline CDR1 SGHRS, CDR2 YFSETQ. The germline V and J ends were trimmed by 0 bases and 6 bases, with 15 bases remaining between them. The CDR3 DNA reads TGCGCCAGCAGCTTGGCCGCACTGACTACTCCCGGGGAGCTGTTTTTT. Translating it yields CASSLAALTTPGELFF.

The genes are TRBV11-2 and TRBJ1-1; no clear D gene. The CDR3 length is 15 residues. The germline V gene has CDR1 SGHAT and CDR2 FQNNGV. Trimming cost V 2 bases and J 0 bases, with 10 bases left between them. The CDR3 nucleotides read TGTGCCAGCAGCTTACAAAGCCGGATGAACACTGAAGCTTTCTTT. Protein sequence: CASSLQSRMNTEAFF.